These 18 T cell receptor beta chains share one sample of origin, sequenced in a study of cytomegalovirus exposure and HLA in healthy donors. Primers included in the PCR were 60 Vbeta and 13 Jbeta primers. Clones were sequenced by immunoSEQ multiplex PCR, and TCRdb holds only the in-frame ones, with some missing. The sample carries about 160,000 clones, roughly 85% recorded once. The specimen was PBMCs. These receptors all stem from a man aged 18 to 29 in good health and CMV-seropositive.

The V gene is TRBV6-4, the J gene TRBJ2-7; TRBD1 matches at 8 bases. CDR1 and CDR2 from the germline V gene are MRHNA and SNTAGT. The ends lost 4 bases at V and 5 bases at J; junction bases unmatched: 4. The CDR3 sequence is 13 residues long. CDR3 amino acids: CASSVVQGDEQYF. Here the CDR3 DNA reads TGTGCCAGCAGTGTCGTACAGGGGGACGAGCAGTACTTC.

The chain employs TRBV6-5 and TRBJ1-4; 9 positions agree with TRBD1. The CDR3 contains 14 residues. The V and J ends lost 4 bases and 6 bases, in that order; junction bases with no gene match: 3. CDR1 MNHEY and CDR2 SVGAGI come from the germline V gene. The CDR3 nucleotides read TGTGCCAGCAGTTCCCGGGACAGGGATGAAAAACTGTTTTTT. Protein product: CASSSRDRDEKLFF.

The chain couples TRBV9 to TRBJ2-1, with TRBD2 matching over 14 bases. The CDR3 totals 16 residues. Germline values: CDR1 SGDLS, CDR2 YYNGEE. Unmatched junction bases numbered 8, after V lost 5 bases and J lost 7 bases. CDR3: CASSLGGLAGVNEQFF. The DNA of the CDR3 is TGTGCCAGCAGTCTAGGGGGACTAGCGGGGGTGAATGAGCAGTTCTTC.

CDR3 bases: TGCGCCAGCAGCTTGGCGACTAGCGGGGGCAGTACCTACGAGCAGTACTTC. It yields the protein CASSLATSGGSTYEQYF. The chain is built from TRBV5-1 and TRBJ2-7, with 12 bases identical to TRBD2. Per germline, CDR1 SGHRS and CDR2 YFSETQ. V was clipped by 0 bases and J by 2 bases; unmatched bases: 6. The CDR3 is 17 amino acids. The whole variable domain, filled in from reference TRBV5-1 and TRBJ2-7, reads KAGVTQTPRYLIKTRGQQVTLSCSPISGHRSVSWYQQTPGQGLQFLFEYFSETQRNKGNFPGRFSGRQFSNSRSEMNVSTLELGDSALYLCASSLATSGGSTYEQYFGPGTRLTVT.

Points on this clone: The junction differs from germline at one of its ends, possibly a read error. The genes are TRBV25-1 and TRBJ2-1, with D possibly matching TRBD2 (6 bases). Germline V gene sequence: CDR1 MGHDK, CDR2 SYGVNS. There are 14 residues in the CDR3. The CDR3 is CASRDKAGGNEQFF. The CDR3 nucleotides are TGTGCCAGCCGTGACAAAGCGGGCGGTAATGAGCAGTTCTTC.

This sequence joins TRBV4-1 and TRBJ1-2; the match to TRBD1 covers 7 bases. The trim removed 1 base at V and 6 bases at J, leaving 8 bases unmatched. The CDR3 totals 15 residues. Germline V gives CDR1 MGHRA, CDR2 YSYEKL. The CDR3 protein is CASSQASQGGHGYTF. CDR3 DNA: TGCGCCAGCAGCCAAGCAAGCCAGGGGGGCCATGGCTACACCTTC.

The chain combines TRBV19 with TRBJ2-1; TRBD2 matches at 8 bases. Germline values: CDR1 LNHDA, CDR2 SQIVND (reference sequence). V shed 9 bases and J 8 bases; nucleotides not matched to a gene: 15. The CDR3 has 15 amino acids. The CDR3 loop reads CASFGGGGRRDEQFF. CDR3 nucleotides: TGTGCCAGCTTTGGAGGCGGGGGGAGGAGAGATGAGCAGTTCTTC.

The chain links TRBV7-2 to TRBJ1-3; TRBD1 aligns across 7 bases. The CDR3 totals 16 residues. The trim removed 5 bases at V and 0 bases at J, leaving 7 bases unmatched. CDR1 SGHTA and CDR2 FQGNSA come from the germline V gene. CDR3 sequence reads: CASSVRDRASGNTIYF. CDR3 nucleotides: TGTGCCAGCAGCGTACGGGACAGAGCCTCTGGAAACACCATATATTTT.

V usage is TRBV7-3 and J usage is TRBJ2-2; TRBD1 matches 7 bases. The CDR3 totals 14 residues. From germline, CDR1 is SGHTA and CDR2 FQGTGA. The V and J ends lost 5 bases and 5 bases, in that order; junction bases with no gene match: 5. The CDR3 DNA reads TGTGCCAGCAGCGCCCCGACAGGGACCGGGGAGCTGTTTTTT. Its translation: CASSAPTGTGELFF.

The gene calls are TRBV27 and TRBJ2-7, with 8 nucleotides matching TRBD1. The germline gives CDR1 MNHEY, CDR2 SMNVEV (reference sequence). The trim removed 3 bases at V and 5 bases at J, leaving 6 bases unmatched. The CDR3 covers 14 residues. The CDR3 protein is CASSFLKTGDEQYF. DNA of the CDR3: TGTGCCAGCAGTTTCCTAAAGACAGGGGACGAGCAGTACTTC.

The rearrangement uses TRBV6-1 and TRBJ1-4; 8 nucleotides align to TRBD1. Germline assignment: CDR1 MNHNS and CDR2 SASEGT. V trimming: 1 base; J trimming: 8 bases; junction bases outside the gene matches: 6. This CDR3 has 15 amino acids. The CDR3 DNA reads TGTGCCAGCAGTGAAGGTGACAGGGGTGGAGAAAAACTGTTTTTT. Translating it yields CASSEGDRGGEKLFF.

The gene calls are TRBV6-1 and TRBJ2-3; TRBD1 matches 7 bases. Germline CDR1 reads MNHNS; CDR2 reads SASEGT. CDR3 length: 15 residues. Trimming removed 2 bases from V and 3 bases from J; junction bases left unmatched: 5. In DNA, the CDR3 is TGTGCCAGCAGTGAAAGAAGGGGGCTAACAGATACGCAGTATTTT. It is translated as CASSERRGLTDTQYF.

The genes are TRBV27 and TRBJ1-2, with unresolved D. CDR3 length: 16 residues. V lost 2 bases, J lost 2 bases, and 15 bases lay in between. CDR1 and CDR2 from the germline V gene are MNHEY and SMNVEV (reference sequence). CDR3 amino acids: CASSLAQNSVNYGYTF. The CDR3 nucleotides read TGTGCCAGCAGTTTAGCACAGAACTCGGTCAACTATGGCTACACCTTC.

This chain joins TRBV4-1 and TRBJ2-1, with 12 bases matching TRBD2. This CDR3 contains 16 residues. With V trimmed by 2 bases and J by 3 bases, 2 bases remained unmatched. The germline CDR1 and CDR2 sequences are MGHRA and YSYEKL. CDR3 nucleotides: TGCGCCAGCAGCCAACTACTAGCGGGGGGCTACAATGAGCAGTTCTTC. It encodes CASSQLLAGGYNEQFF.

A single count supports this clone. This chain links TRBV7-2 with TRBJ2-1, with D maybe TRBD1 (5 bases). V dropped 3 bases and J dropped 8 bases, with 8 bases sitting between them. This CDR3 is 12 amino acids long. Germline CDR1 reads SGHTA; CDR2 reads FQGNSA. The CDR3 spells CASSLGRDEQFF. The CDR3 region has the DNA TGTGCCAGCAGCTTGGGCAGGGATGAGCAGTTCTTC. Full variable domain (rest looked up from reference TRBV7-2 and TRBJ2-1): GAGVSQSPSNKVTEKGKDVELRCDPISGHTALYWYRQSLGQGLEFLIYFQGNSAPDKSGLPSDRFSAERTGGSVSTLTIQRTQQEDSAVYLCASSLGRDEQFFGPGTRLTVL.

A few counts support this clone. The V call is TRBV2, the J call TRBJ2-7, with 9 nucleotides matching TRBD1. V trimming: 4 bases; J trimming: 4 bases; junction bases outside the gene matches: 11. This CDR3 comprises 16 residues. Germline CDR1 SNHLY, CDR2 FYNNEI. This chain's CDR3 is CASSGILGTGIYEQYF. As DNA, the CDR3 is TGTGCCAGCAGTGGTATCCTCGGGACAGGGATATACGAGCAGTACTTC.

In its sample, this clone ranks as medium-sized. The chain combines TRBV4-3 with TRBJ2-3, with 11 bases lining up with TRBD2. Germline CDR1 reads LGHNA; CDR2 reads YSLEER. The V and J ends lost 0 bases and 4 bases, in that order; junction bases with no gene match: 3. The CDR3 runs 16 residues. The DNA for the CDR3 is TGCGCCAGCAGCCAAGATTTAGCGGGGGGGCCAGATACGCAGTATTTT. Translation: CASSQDLAGGPDTQYF.

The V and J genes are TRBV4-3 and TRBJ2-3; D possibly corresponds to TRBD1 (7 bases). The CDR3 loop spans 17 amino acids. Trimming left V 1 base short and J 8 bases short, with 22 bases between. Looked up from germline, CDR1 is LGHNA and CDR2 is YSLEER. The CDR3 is CASSQVPNPGGRVTQYF. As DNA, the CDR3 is TGCGCCAGCAGCCAAGTCCCAAACCCAGGGGGGCGGGTTACGCAGTATTTT.